This TCR beta chain stems from a study of identical twins. TCRdb reprocessed the 5' RACE reads via MiXCR and lists one record per CDR3 protein. This sample carries about 190,000 distinct CDR3 sequences, roughly 15% of them seen once, and the ten largest clones take around two fifths. This clonotype was observed a handful of times. Germline loops: CDR1 LGHNA, CDR2 YSLEER. The CDR3 is 11 amino acids. Between the trimmed V and J ends, which lost 1 base and 5 bases, there was a span of 3 bases. These data were also reused for a study on T cells expressing NK-cell markers.

The J gene is TRBJ2-7, the V gene TRBV4-3; D remains unclear. The source material was CD8+ T cells sorted from blood. The receptor comes from a woman aged 18-29 years in good health. The CDR3: CASSQAHEQYF. As DNA, the CDR3 is TGCGCCAGCAGCCAAGCCCACGAGCAGTACTTC.